The 22 T cell receptor beta chains presented below share a single source sample, sequenced in a study of CD8+CD57+ T cells in acquired aplastic anemia. For sequencing, patients were chosen who had shown expansion of CD8+CD57+ cells by flow cytometry. Template material for TCR beta VDJ and CDR3 profiling consisted of genomic DNA. A single record per CDR3 protein comes from TCRdb applying MiXCR to the reads. The table lists about 58,000 distinct CDR3 sequences, just over 55% of them singletons. Sequenced input: sorted CD4+, CD8+, or CD8+CD57+ T cells (not recorded which) from PBMCs. These receptors were taken from a human donor with aplastic anemia.

There are many counts of this clonotype. The V call is TRBV6-1, the J call TRBJ2-7, with D maybe TRBD2 (5 bases). Germline V CDR1 and CDR2: MNHNS, SASEGT. This CDR3 comprises 14 residues. Trimming pared 10 bases from V and 3 bases from J, leaving 19 bases between. The CDR3 sequence: CATLVPRTLYEQYF. CDR3 sequence (DNA): TGTGCCACCCTAGTCCCAAGGACTCTCTACGAGCAGTACTTC.

In this sample, this clonotype is medium-sized. V and J are TRBV19 and TRBJ2-5; D is uncertain. Trimming left V 5 bases short and J 11 bases short, with 12 bases between. The CDR3 runs 11 residues. Germline V gene lookup returns CDR1 LNHDA and CDR2 SQIVND (reference sequence). CDR3 sequence (DNA): TGTGCCAGTAGTTCCGGCTGGCGACAGTACTTC. Protein sequence: CASSSGWRQYF.

The chain is built from TRBV5-4 and TRBJ2-7; possible D gene TRBD2, 7 bases. The CDR3 runs 15 residues. Between the trimmed V and J ends, which lost 5 bases and 0 bases, there was a span of 15 bases. Germline V gene sequence: CDR1 SGHNT, CDR2 YYREEE (reference sequence). As DNA, the CDR3 is TGTGCCAGCAGGCAAGGGGGGGCGAGCTCCTACGAGCAGTACTTC. It specifies CASRQGGASSYEQYF.

The J gene is TRBJ2-1, the V gene TRBV29-1; D is perhaps TRBD2 (5 bases). CDR3 length equals 12 residues. Trimming left V 4 bases short and J 9 bases short, with 13 bases between. From germline, CDR1 is SQVTM and CDR2 ANQGSEA. The CDR3 spells CSVGPQAGEQFF. Here the CDR3 DNA reads TGCAGCGTTGGCCCGCAGGCGGGTGAGCAGTTCTTC.

The rearrangement links TRBV5-1 to TRBJ1-2, with 9 bases lining up with TRBD1. Germline V gives CDR1 SGHRS, CDR2 YFSETQ. The CDR3 is made up of 16 amino acids. V lost 0 bases to trimming and J lost 2 bases; unmatched junction nucleotides: 5. Here the CDR3 DNA reads TGCGCCAGCAGCTTGGCCCGGGACAGGGTGAACTATGGCTACACCTTC. This encodes CASSLARDRVNYGYTF.

The J gene is TRBJ2-1, the V gene TRBV25-1; D unresolved. CDR1 and CDR2 (germline): MGHDK, SYGVNS. The CDR3 runs 15 residues. V was pared by 6 bases and J by 0 bases, with 12 bases between. CDR3 nucleotides: TGTGCCAGCAGCTTAGGGTTAGTCTCCTACAATGAGCAGTTCTTC. Protein: CASSLGLVSYNEQFF.

In this sample, this clonotype is medium-sized (0.01 to 0.1%). V and J are TRBV2 and TRBJ1-2; no definite D call. This CDR3 has 10 residues. Germline CDR1 SNHLY, CDR2 FYNNEI. Trimming took off 7 bases at V and 7 bases at J, with 7 bases between the two ends. DNA for the CDR3: TGTGCCAGCACTGATGGTGGCTACACCTTC. Amino acid sequence: CASTDGGYTF. The entire variable domain, with the rest obtained from reference TRBV2 and TRBJ1-2, is as follows: EPEVTQTPSHQVTQMGQEVILRCVPISNHLYFYWYRQILGQKVEFLVSFYNNEISEKSEIFDDQFSVERPDGSNFTLKIRSTKLEDSAMYFCASTDGGYTFGSGTRLTVV.

The DNA for the CDR3 is TGTGCCAGCAGCCCCCTTGGTAGCGGGGAGGGGTGGACCCAGTACTTC. Protein product: CASSPLGSGEGWTQYF. The gene calls are TRBV6-1 and TRBJ2-5; 8 bases are shared with TRBD2. This CDR3 region has 16 residues. Unmatched junction bases numbered 16, after V lost 6 bases and J lost 7 bases. Germline-derived CDR1 and CDR2 are MNHNS and SASEGT.

V usage is TRBV4-1 and J usage is TRBJ1-1; D not certain. CDR3 length: 13 residues. Germline V lookup: CDR1 MGHRA, CDR2 YSYEKL. Trimming pared 1 base from V and 4 bases from J, leaving 7 bases between. The CDR3 region has the DNA TGCGCCAGCAGCCAAGGCGGGAGCACTGAAGCTTTCTTT. Its translation: CASSQGGSTEAFF.

The chain combines TRBV13 with TRBJ2-1; the match to TRBD2 covers 14 bases. Germline V gene lookup returns CDR1 PRHDT and CDR2 FYEKMQ (reference sequence). The CDR3 contains 17 residues. V lost 0 bases and J lost 7; bases outside the gene matches: 5. CDR3 region: CASSLGTSGGALNEQFF. CDR3 in DNA: TGTGCCAGCAGCTTAGGGACTAGCGGGGGGGCTCTGAATGAGCAGTTCTTC.

The V call is TRBV15, the J call TRBJ1-1; D not certain. Germline CDR1 LNHNV, CDR2 YYDKDF (reference sequence). The V and J ends lost 10 bases and 6 bases respectively, with 12 bases between them. The length of the CDR3 is 11 residues. CDR3 protein: CASIEGAEAFF. The DNA of the CDR3 is TGTGCCAGCATTGAGGGTGCTGAAGCTTTCTTT.

This clonotype was counted once. V gene TRBV29-1 combines with J gene TRBJ2-2; 10 bases are shared with TRBD2. The V and J ends lost 0 bases and 8 bases, in that order; junction bases with no gene match: 9. There are 16 residues in the CDR3. CDR1 and CDR2 (germline): SQVTM, ANQGSEA. The CDR3: CSVEDLATSGRGELFF. The CDR3 region has the DNA TGCAGCGTTGAAGATCTGGCGACTAGCGGGCGAGGGGAGCTGTTTTTT.

The chain has TRBV7-2 and TRBJ1-1, with D possibly being TRBD1 (5 bases). Germline V gives CDR1 SGHTA, CDR2 FQGNSA. This CDR3 comprises 13 residues. V lost 7 bases and J 10 bases, leaving 19 bases between the germline ends. DNA of the CDR3: TGTGCCAGCACGTACGGGGGACGCGGCGGAGCTTTCTTT. Protein: CASTYGGRGGAFF.

The chain joins TRBV10-3 to TRBJ2-3; TRBD2 matches at 8 bases. CDR1 is ENHRY, CDR2 SYGVKD, per germline. This CDR3 comprises 15 residues. Trimming took 5 bases from V and 5 from J; bases not matched to a gene: 9. As DNA, the CDR3 is TGTGCCATCAGTTCCCCAGCGGGGGCCCTAGATACGCAGTATTTT. This gives the protein CAISSPAGALDTQYF.

The chain uses TRBV10-3 and TRBJ1-2; D may be TRBD1 (6 bases). This CDR3 is 16 amino acids long. The ends were cut back, 3 bases at V and 3 bases at J, with 17 bases in the middle. Germline CDR1 is ENHRY and CDR2 is SYGVKD. The CDR3 DNA is TGTGCCATCAGTGAAAGGACAGCCACCCCGGACTATGGCTACACCTTC. This codes for CAISERTATPDYGYTF.

The sample holds a few counts of this clonotype. CDR3 coding DNA: TGTGCCAGCTACACTGGGGACAGGGTCGGTAGTAGCACTGAAGCTTTCTTT. Encoded protein: CASYTGDRVGSSTEAFF. The genes are TRBV4-2 and TRBJ1-1, with 9 bases aligning to TRBD1. The CDR3 contains 17 residues. V gave up 8 bases and J gave up 4 bases; unmatched junction bases: 17. Germline V gene lookup returns CDR1 LGHNA and CDR2 YNFKEQ.

This rearrangement joins TRBV6-1 to TRBJ2-7; D possibly corresponds to TRBD1 (6 bases). V lost 5 bases and J lost 4, with 15 bases in between. The CDR3 is 14 amino acids. CDR1 is MNHNS and CDR2 is SASEGT in the germline V gene. In DNA form, the CDR3 reads TGTGCCAGCAGTCGGGACATAAGTAGGTACGAGCAGTACTTC. Protein: CASSRDISRYEQYF.

The chain uses TRBV11-1 and TRBJ2-7, with TRBD2 matching over 13 bases. Trimming cost V 5 bases and J 0 bases; bases outside gene matches: 4. CDR1 and CDR2 (germline): SGHAT, FQDESV (reference sequence). The CDR3 is 16 amino acids. In nucleotides, the CDR3 is TGTGCCAGCAGCCCCGGACTAGCGGGGGCCTCCTACGAGCAGTACTTC. Translated: CASSPGLAGASYEQYF. The full variable domain, its missing parts supplied by reference TRBV11-1 and TRBJ2-7, is EAEVAQSPRYKITEKSQAVAFWCDPISGHATLYWYRQILGQGPELLVQFQDESVVDDSQLPKDRFSAERLKGVDSTLKIQPAELGDSAMYLCASSPGLAGASYEQYFGPGTRLTVT.

This chain uses TRBV15 with TRBJ1-1, with 8 positions matching TRBD1. Looked up from germline, CDR1 is LNHNV and CDR2 is YYDKDF (reference sequence). The CDR3 loop spans 13 amino acids. Losses at the gene ends were 2 bases for V and 5 bases for J; bases not matched to a gene: 1. Written as DNA, the CDR3 is TGTGCCACCAGCAGACGGGACAGGACTGAAGCTTTCTTT. Encoded protein: CATSRRDRTEAFF. Drawing the rest from reference TRBV15 and TRBJ1-1, the complete variable domain is DAMVIQNPRYQVTQFGKPVTLSCSQTLNHNVMYWYQQKSSQAPKLLFHYYDKDFNNEADTPDNFQSRRPNTSFCFLDIRSPGLGDTAMYLCATSRRDRTEAFFGQGTRLTVV.

This clonotype was detected ten times or more. The CDR3 loop reads CASSPWTGAQKLFF. In DNA form, the CDR3 reads TGTGCCAGCAGTCCCTGGACAGGCGCCCAAAAACTGTTTTTT. J is TRBJ1-4 and V is TRBV6-6; the match to TRBD1 covers 7 bases. From germline, CDR1 is MNHNY and CDR2 SVGAGI (reference sequence). J lost 9 bases, V lost 5 bases, and 9 bases had no gene match. The CDR3 runs to 14 residues.

This clonotype was detected many times. The rearrangement uses TRBV9 and TRBJ1-1; the D is unclear. V was pared by 0 bases and J by 2 bases, with 5 bases between. The CDR3 consists of 13 residues. Germline CDR1 SGDLS, CDR2 YYNGEE. CDR3: CASSVGKNTEAFF. The CDR3 DNA reads as TGTGCCAGCAGCGTAGGGAAAAACACTGAAGCTTTCTTT. Filled out from reference TRBV9 and TRBJ1-1, the complete variable domain reads DSGVTQTPKHLITATGQRVTLRCSPRSGDLSVYWYQQSLDQGLQFLIQYYNGEERAKGNILERFSAQQFPDLHSELNLSSLELGDSALYFCASSVGKNTEAFFGQGTRLTVV.

This CDR3 reads CASKTGDIQYF. In DNA form, the CDR3 reads TGCGCCAGCAAGACTGGAGACATTCAGTACTTC. This sequence joins TRBV10-2 and TRBJ2-4; D is unclear. The CDR3 length is 11 residues. CDR1 and CDR2 from the germline V gene are WSHSY and SAAADI. V lost 7 bases to trimming and J lost 8 bases, with 9 bases between them.